This T cell receptor (beta chain) was profiled in a study of T cell repertoires in cytomegalovirus infection. As for the study in general: In the study, CMV epitopes included recently identified HLA-C-restricted and well-studied HLA-B-restricted ones.

TCRdb re-called the reads through MiXCR, storing one row per CDR3 protein. The sample gives approximately 990,000 distinct CDR3 sequences, around 30% of which show up once; about 14% is in the top ten. Regarding this clonotype: Its antigen remains unidentified.

From germline, CDR1 is LNHNV and CDR2 YYDKDF (reference sequence). The V end lost 4 bases, the J end lost 7 bases, and 20 bases lay between the germline ends. This CDR3 is built from 16 residues. The rearrangement joins TRBV15 to TRBJ1-5; D is uncertain. The specimen comprised cultured CD8+ T cells from PBMCs, sampled from culture after CMV antigen stimulation. The origin of this receptor is a human donor in good health (CMV status not recorded). Some clones in this sample may be carry-over from other donors' samples. This chain's CDR3 is CATSTNPDVAWQPQHF. Written as DNA, the CDR3 is TGTGCCACCAGCACAAACCCCGATGTAGCTTGGCAGCCCCAGCATTTT.